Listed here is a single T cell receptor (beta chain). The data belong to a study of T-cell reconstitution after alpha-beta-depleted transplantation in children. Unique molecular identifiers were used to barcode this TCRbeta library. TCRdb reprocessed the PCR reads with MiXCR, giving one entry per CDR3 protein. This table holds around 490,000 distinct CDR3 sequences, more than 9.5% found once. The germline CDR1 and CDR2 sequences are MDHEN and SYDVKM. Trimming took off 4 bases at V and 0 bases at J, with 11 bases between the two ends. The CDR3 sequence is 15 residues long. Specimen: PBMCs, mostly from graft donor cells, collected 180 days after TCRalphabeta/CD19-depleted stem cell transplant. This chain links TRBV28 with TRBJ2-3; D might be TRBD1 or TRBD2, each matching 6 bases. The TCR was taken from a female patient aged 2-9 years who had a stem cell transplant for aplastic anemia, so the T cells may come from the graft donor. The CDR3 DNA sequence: TGTGCCAGCAGTTGGGGGGCTATTAGCACAGATACGCAGTATTTT. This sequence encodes CASSWGAISTDTQYF.